This T cell receptor beta chain was captured in a study of T cell responses to AZD1222 COVID-19 vaccine. Libraries were prepared by immunoSEQ multiplex PCR; TCRdb keeps only in-frame clonotypes and omits some of them. The table records more than 150,000 clones, 85% to 95% of them present only once. Per the germline V gene, CDR1 is MGHRA and CDR2 is YSYEKL. This CDR3 contains 15 residues. The ends lost 1 base at V and 5 bases at J; junction bases unmatched: 6. The chain couples TRBV4-1 to TRBJ2-5, with 8 nucleotides matching TRBD2. The sample was peripheral blood, taken on day 0 of AZD1222 vaccination. This sequence originates from an adult in good health. Here the CDR3 DNA reads TGCGCCAGCAGCCAAGTCGGACTAGCAATGGAGACCCAGTACTTC. Translation gives CASSQVGLAMETQYF.